The T cell receptor (beta chain) described here comes from a study of T-cell reconstitution after alpha-beta-depleted transplantation in children. This clonotype has just a few counts. Unique molecular identifiers were incorporated when the TCRbeta library was constructed. TCRdb redid the calling of the PCR reads with MiXCR, one entry per CDR3 protein. The profile shows about 500,000 distinct CDR3 sequences, 32% of them singletons. Trimming took 6 bases from V and 0 from J; bases not matched to a gene: 13. Germline V gene data show CDR1 as MNHNS and CDR2 as SASEGT. The CDR3 runs to 17 residues. The rearrangement uses TRBV6-1 and TRBJ1-2; 7 positions match TRBD1. The sequence came from a human donor who donated a stem cell graft to a child with aplastic anemia. The specimen comprised PBMCs from the stem cell graft donor, sampled from the stem cell graft. CDR3 amino acids: CASRPQGFPTTNYGYTF. DNA for the CDR3: TGTGCCAGCAGACCACAGGGGTTCCCCACCACTAACTATGGCTACACCTTC.